The rows below give T cell receptor beta chains drawn from one sample of a study of response to subunit inactivated influenza vaccine. TCRdb re-derived calls from the RT-PCR reads in MiXCR, one entry per CDR3 protein. This table holds 540,000 or so distinct CDR3 sequences, approximately 13% found once. Material: PBMCs from blood, obtained 45 days after vaccination. These TCRs come from a man aged 50-60 years who received an inactivated influenza vaccine. CDR3s include the opening cysteine and the closing phenylalanine or tryptophan. A D gene is named only where the DNA matches it firmly. Where a row states a size, it is once, few, many or the class of an expanded clone; other rows omit it.

abundance,len,v_gene,j_gene,d_gene,CDR3aa,CDR3nt
few,10,TRBV20-1,TRBJ1-1,NA,CRPGDTEAFF,TGCAGGCCGGGGGACACTGAAGCTTTCTTT
NA,15,TRBV12-3/TRBV12-4,TRBJ2-5,NA,CASSPSGRHQETQYF,TGTGCCAGCAGCCCATCGGGACGACACCAAGAGACCCAGTACTTC
NA,14,TRBV20-1,TRBJ2-3,TRBD2,CSQLQGGGGDTQYF,TGCAGTCAACTTCAGGGCGGGGGTGGAGATACGCAGTATTTT
few,16,TRBV7-3,TRBJ2-1,TRBD2,CASSLRPGGSYNEQFF,TGTGCCAGCAGCTTACGTCCGGGAGGCTCCTACAATGAGCAGTTCTTC
NA,16,TRBV5-6,TRBJ2-1,TRBD2,CASNLAMSSGNNEQFF,TGTGCCAGCAACTTGGCCATGTCTAGCGGAAACAATGAGCAGTTCTTC
NA,13,TRBV12-3/TRBV12-4,TRBJ1-4,NA,CASSLGGGEKLFF,TGTGCCAGCAGTTTAGGTGGCGGTGAAAAACTGTTTTTT
few,14,TRBV7-2,TRBJ2-5,TRBD1,CASSITGEIETQYF,TGTGCCAGCAGCATTACAGGGGAAATAGAGACCCAGTACTTC
NA,15,TRBV6-1,TRBJ2-1,TRBD2,CASRHGGAFYNEQFF,TGTGCCAGCAGGCACGGGGGGGCTTTCTACAATGAGCAGTTCTTC
few,15,TRBV6-2/TRBV6-3,TRBJ2-2,TRBD2,CASSPRLAGAGELFF,TGTGCCAGCAGTCCCCGCCTAGCGGGAGCCGGGGAGCTGTTTTTT
few,12,TRBV7-9,TRBJ1-1,NA,CASSSRPVEAFF,TGTGCCAGCAGCTCAAGGCCAGTCGAAGCTTTCTTT